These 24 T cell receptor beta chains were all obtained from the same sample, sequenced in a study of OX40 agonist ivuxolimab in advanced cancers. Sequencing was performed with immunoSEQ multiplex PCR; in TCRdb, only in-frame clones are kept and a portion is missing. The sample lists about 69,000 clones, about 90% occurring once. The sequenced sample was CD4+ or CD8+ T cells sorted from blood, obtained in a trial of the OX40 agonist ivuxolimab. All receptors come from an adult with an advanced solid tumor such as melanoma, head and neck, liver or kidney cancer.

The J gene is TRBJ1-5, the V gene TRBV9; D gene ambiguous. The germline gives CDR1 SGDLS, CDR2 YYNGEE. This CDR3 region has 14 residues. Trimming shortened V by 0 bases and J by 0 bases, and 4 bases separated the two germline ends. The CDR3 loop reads CASSVDSSNQPQHF. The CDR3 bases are TGTGCCAGCAGCGTAGACAGTAGCAATCAGCCCCAGCATTTT.

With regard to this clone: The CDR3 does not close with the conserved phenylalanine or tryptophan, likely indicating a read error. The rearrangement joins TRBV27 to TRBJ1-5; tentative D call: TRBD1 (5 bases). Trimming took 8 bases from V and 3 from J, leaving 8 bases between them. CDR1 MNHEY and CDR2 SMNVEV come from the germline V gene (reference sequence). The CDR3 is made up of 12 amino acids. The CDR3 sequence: CASRGPNQPQHL. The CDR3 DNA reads TGTGCCAGCCGGGGCCCCAATCAGCCCCAGCATCTT.

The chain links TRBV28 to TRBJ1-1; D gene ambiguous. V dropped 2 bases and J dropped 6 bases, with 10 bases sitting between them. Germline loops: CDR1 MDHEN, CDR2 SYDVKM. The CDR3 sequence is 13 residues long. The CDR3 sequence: CASSLIPEAEAFF. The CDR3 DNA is TGTGCCAGCAGTTTAATCCCAGAGGCTGAAGCTTTCTTT.

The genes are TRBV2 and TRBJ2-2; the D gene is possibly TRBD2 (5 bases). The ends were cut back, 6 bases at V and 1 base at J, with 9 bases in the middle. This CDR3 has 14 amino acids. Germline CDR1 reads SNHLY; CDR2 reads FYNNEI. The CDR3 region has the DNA TGTGCCAGCAGCGATAGCGTGAACACCGGGGAGCTGTTTTTT. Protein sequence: CASSDSVNTGELFF.

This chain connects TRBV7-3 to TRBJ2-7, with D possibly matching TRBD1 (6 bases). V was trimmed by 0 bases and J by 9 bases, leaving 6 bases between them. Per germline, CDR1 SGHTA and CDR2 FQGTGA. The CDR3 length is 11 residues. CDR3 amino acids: CASSLTGGQYF. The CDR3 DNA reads TGTGCCAGCAGCTTAACAGGGGGGCAGTACTTC.

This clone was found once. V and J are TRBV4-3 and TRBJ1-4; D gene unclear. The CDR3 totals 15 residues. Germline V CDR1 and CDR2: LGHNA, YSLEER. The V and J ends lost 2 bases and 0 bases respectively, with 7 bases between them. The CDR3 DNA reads TGCGCCAGCAGCCAAAATTTAGCAACTAATGAAAAACTGTTTTTT. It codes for CASSQNLATNEKLFF.

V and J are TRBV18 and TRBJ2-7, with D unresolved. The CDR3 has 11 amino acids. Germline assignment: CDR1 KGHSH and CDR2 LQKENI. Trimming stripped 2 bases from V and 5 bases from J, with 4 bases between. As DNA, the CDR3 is TGTGCCAGCTCACCAGGGGACGAGCAGTACTTC. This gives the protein CASSPGDEQYF. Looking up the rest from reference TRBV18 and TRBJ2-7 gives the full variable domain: NAGVMQNPRHLVRRRGQEARLRCSPMKGHSHVYWYRQLPEEGLKFMVYLQKENIIDESGMPKERFSAEFPKEGPSILRIQQVVRGDSAAYFCASSPGDEQYFGPGTRLTVT.

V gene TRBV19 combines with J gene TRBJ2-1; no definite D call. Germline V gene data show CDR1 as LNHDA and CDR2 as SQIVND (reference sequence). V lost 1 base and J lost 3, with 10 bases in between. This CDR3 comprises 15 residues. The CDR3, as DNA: TGTGCCAGTAGTATAGGCCCCCCGAACTACAATGAGCAGTTCTTC. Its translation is CASSIGPPNYNEQFF.

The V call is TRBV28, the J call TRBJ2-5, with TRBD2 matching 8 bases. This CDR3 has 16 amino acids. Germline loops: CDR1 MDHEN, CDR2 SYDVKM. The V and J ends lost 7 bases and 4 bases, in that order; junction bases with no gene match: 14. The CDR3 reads CASILGSGRVGETQYF. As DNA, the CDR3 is TGTGCCAGCATTCTGGGCAGCGGGAGAGTCGGAGAGACCCAGTACTTC.

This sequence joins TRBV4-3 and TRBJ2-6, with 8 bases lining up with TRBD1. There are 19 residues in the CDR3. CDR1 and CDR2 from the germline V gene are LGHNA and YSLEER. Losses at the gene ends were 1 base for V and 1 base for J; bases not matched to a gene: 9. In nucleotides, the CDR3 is TGCGCCAGCAGCCAAGCGGTGACAGGGGTCAGGTCTGGGGCCAACGTCCTGACTTTC. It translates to CASSQAVTGVRSGANVLTF.

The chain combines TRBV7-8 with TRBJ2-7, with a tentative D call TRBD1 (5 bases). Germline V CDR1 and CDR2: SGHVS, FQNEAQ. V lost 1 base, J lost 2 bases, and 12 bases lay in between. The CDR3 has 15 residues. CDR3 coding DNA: TGTGCCAGCAGCTTAGATGACAGAGCTACCTACGAGCAGTACTTC. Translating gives CASSLDDRATYEQYF.

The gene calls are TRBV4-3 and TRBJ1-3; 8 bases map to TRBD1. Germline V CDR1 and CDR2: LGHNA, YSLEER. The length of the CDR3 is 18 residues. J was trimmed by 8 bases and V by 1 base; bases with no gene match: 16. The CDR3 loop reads CASSQVVDRETYTDTIYF. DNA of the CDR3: TGCGCCAGCAGCCAAGTCGTGGACAGGGAAACTTATACGGACACCATATATTTT.

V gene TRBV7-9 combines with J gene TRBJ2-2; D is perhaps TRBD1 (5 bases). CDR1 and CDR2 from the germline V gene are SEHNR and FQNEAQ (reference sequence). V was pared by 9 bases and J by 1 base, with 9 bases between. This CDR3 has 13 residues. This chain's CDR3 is CASLRGNTGELFF. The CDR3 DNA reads TGTGCCAGTTTAAGGGGGAACACCGGGGAGCTGTTTTTT.

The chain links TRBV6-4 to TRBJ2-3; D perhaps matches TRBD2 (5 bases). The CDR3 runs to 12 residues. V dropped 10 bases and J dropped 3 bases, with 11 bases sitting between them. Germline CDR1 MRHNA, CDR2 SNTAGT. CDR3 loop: CATRRRTDTQYF. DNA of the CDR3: TGTGCCACCCGGAGGCGGACAGATACGCAGTATTTT.

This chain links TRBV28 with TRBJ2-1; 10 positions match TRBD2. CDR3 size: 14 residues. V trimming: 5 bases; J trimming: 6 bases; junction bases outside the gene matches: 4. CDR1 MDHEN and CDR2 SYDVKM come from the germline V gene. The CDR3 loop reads CASSPSGRFNEQFF. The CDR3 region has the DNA TGTGCCAGCAGTCCTAGCGGGAGATTCAATGAGCAGTTCTTC.

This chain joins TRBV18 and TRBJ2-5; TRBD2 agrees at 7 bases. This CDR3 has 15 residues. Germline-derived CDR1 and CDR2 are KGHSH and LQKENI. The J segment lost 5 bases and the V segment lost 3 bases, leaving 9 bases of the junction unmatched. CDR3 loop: CASSPTSGVRETQYF. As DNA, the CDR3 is TGTGCCAGCTCACCTACAAGCGGGGTGCGGGAGACCCAGTACTTC. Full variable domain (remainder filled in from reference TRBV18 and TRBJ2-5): NAGVMQNPRHLVRRRGQEARLRCSPMKGHSHVYWYRQLPEEGLKFMVYLQKENIIDESGMPKERFSAEFPKEGPSILRIQQVVRGDSAAYFCASSPTSGVRETQYFGPGTRLLVL.

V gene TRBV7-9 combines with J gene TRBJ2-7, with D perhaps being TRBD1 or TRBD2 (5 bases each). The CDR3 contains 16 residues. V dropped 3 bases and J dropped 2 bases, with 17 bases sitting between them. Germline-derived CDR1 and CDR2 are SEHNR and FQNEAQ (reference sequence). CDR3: CASSFLHGGSTYEQYF. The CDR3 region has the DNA TGTGCCAGCAGCTTCTTACATGGGGGTTCCACCTACGAGCAGTACTTC. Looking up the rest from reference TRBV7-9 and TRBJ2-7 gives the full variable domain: DTGVSQNPRHKITKRGQNVTFRCDPISEHNRLYWYRQTLGQGPEFLTYFQNEAQLEKSRLLSDRFSAERPKGSFSTLEIQRTEQGDSAMYLCASSFLHGGSTYEQYFGPGTRLTVT.

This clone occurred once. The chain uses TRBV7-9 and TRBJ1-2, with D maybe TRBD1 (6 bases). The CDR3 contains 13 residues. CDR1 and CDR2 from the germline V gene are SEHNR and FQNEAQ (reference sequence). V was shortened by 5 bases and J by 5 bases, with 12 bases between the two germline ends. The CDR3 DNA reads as TGTGCCAGCAGCCTCGGGACAAATTATGGCTACACCTTC. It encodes CASSLGTNYGYTF.

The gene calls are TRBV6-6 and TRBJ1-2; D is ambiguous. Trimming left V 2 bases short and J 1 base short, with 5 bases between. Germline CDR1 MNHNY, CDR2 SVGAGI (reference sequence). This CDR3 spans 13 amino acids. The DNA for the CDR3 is TGTGCCAGCAGTTACGAGAGTAACTATGGCTACACCTTC. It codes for CASSYESNYGYTF.

DNA for the CDR3: TGTGCCAGCAGCGTGCTAGCGGATCCCCCATATGAGCAGTTCTTC. Amino acids: CASSVLADPPYEQFF. The chain carries TRBV9 and TRBJ2-1; the match to TRBD2 covers 7 bases. The CDR3 runs to 15 residues. V shed 2 bases and J 8 bases; nucleotides not matched to a gene: 10. In germline, CDR1 is SGDLS, CDR2 YYNGEE.

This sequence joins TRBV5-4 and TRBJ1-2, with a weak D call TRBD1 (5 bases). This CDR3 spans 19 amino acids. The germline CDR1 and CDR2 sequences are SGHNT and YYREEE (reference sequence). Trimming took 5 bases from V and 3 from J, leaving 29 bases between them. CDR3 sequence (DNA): TGTGCCAGCAGTCATACGGGGGGTCAGGCGGTCAGACCCTACTATGGCTACACCTTC. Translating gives CASSHTGGQAVRPYYGYTF.

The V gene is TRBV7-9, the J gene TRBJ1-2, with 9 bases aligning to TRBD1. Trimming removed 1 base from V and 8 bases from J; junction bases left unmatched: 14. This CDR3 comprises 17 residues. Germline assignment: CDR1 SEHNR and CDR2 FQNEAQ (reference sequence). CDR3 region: CASSLGLLEGQGRGYTF. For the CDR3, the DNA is TGTGCCAGCAGCTTAGGCTTACTTGAGGGACAGGGAAGAGGCTACACCTTC.

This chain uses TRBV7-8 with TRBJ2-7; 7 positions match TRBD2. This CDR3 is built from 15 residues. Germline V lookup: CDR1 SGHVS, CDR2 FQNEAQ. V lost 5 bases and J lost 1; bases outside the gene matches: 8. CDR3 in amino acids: CASSTSTSVSYEQYF. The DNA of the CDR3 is TGTGCCAGCAGCACCTCTACTAGCGTTTCCTACGAGCAGTACTTC.

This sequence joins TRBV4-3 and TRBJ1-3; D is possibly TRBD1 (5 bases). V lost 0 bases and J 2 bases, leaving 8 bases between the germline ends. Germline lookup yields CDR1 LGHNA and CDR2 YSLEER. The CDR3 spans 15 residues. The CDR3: CASSQDREAGNTIYF. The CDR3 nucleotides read TGCGCCAGCAGCCAAGACAGGGAAGCTGGAAACACCATATATTTT.